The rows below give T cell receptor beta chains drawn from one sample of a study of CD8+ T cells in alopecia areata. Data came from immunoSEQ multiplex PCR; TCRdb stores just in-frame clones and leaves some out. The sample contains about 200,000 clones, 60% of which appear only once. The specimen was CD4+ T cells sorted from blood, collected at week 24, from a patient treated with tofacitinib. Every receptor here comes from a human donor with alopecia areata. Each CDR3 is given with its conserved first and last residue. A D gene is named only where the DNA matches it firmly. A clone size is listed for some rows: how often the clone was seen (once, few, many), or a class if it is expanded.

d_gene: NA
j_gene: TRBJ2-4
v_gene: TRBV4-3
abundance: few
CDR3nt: TGCGCCAGCAGCCAAGATCATTCGGACATTCAGTACTTC
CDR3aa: CASSQDHSDIQYF

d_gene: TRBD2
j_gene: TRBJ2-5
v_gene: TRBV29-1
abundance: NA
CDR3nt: TGCAGCGTTTGGTGGGCCGGGGGGGAGACCCAGTACTTC
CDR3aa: CSVWWAGGETQYF

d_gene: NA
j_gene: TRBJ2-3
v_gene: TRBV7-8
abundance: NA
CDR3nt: TGTGCCAGCAGCTTAGACTCCTGGGGAGATACGCAGTATTTT
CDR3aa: CASSLDSWGDTQYF

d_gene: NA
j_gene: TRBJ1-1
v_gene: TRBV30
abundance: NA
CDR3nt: TGTGCCTGGAGACTTAGTACCGCCGCTGAAGCTTTCTTT
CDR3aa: CAWRLSTAAEAFF

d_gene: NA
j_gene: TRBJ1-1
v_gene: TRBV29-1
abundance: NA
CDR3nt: TGCAGCGTTACAGGGCTGAACACTGAAGCTTTCTTT
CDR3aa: CSVTGLNTEAFF

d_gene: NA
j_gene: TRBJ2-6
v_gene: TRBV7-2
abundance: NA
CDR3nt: TGTGCCAGCAGCTCAGACTCTGGGGCCAACGTCCTGACTTTC
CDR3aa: CASSSDSGANVLTF

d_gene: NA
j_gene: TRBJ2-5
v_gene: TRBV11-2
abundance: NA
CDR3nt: TGTGCCAGCAGCCTAAGCGGTTACGAAGAGACCCAGTACTTC
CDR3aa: CASSLSGYEETQYF

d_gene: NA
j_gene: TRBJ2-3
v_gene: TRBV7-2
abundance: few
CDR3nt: TGTGCCAGCAGCCCGACTAGTACGGGGTTGGATACGCAGTATTTT
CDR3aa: CASSPTSTGLDTQYF

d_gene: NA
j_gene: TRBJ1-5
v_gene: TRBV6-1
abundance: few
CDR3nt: TGTGCCAGCAGTGAAACAGGGAGAAGCAATCAGCCCCAGCATTTT
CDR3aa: CASSETGRSNQPQHF

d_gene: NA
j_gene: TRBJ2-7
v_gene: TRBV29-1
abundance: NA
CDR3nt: TGCAGCGTTGGTGACGGAACCTACGAGCAGTACTTC
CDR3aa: CSVGDGTYEQYF

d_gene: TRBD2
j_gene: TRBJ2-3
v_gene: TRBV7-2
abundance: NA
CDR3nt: TGTGCCAGTCCTCAGATGGGGCTAGCGGGGGGCTCACTCACAGATACGCAGTATTTT
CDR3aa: CASPQMGLAGGSLTDTQYF

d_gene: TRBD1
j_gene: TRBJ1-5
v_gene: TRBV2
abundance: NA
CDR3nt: TGTGCCAGCAGTGTTCGACAGGGGACTTCAAGTCAGCCCCAGCATTTT
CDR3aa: CASSVRQGTSSQPQHF

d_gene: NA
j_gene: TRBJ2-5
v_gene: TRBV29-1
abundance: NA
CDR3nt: TGCAGCGTTGAAGATCTTGGAAGAGAGACCCAGTACTTC
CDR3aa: CSVEDLGRETQYF

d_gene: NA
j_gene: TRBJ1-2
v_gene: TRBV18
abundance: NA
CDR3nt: TGTGCCAGCTCACCGCAGAAGGCAGCGGGCGGCTATGGCTACACCTTC
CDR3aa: CASSPQKAAGGYGYTF

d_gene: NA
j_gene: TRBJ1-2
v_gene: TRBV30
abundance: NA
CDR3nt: TGTGCCTGGAGTGCAGGGCTGGATGGCTACACCTTC
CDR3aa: CAWSAGLDGYTF

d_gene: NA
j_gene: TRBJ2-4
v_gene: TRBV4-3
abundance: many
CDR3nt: TGCGCCAGCAGCCAAGATAGAAACATTCAGTACTTC
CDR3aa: CASSQDRNIQYF

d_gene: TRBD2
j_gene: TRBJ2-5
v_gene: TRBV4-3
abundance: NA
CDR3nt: TGCGCCAGCAGCCAAGTAGGCCTCCGGGGGGGGACCCAGTACTTC
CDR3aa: CASSQVGLRGGTQYF

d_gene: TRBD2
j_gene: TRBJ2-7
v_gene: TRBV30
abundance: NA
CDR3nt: TGTGCCTGGAGGGCGCCGTCAATTGGACTAGGAGAGCAGTACTTC
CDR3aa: CAWRAPSIGLGEQYF

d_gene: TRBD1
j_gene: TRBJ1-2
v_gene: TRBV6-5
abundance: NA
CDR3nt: TGTGCCAGCAGTTACCTACAGGGGAATCGTGGCTACACCTTC
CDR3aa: CASSYLQGNRGYTF

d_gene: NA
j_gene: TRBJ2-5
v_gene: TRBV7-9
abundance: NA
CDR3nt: TGTGCCAGCAGCTTAGATTTCGGTCAAGAGACCCAGTACTTC
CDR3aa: CASSLDFGQETQYF

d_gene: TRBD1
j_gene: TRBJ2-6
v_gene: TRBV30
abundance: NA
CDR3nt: TGTGCCTGGAGTGCCGGGACAGGCCTCTCTGGGGCCAACGTCCTGACTTTC
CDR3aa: CAWSAGTGLSGANVLTF

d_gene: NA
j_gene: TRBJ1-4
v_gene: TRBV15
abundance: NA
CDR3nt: TGTGCCACCAGCAGAGATCAGGGCGGGCGTACAACTAATGAAAAACTGTTTTTT
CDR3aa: CATSRDQGGRTTNEKLFF

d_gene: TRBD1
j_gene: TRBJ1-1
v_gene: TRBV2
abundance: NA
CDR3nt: TGTGCCAGCACTTGGACAGGGAACACTGAAGCTTTCTTT
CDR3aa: CASTWTGNTEAFF

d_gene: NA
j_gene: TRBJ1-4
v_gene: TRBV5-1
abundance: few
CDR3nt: TGCGCCAGCAGCTTGGAACAGGGTGGTGAAAAACTGTTTTTT
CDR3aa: CASSLEQGGEKLFF

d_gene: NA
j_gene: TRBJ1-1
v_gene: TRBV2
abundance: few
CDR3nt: TGTGCCAGCTACGGACAGATGTTCACTGAAGCTTTCTTT
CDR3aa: CASYGQMFTEAFF

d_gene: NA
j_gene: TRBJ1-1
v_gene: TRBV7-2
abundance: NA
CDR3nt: TGTGCCAGCAGCTCGACAGTGTCGAGCACTGAAGCTTTCTTT
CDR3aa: CASSSTVSSTEAFF

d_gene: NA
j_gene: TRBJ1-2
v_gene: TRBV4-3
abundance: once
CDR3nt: TGCGCCAGCAGCCAAGCAAAAACAGGACTAGGTGGCTACACCTTC
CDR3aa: CASSQAKTGLGGYTF

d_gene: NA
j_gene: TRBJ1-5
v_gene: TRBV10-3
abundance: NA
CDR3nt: TGTGCCATCAGTGAGTCGGTTCAGTCGGATCAGCCCCAGCATTTT
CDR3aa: CAISESVQSDQPQHF

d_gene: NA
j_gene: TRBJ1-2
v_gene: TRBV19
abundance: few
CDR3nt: TGTGCCAGTAGTCCTCGGGGCAGGATTGATGGCTACACCTTC
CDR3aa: CASSPRGRIDGYTF

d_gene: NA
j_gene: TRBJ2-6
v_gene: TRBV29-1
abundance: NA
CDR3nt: TGCAGCGTTGGGGTCGGCAGTGGGTCTGGGGCCAACGTCCTGACTTTC
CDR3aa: CSVGVGSGSGANVLTF

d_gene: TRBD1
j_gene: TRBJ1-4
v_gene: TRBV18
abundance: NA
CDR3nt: TGTGCCAGCCAAGGACAGGTTGAAAAGGGAAAACTGTTTTTT
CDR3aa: CASQGQVEKGKLFF

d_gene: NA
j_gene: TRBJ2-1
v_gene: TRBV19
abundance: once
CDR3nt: TGTGCCAGTAGTATTTGGGGTTCGGGTGAGCAGTTCTTC
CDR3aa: CASSIWGSGEQFF

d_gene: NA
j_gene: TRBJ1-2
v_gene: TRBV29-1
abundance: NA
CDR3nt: TGCAGCGTTCCCGCGGGACGAAAAGTCTATGGCTACACCTTC
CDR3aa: CSVPAGRKVYGYTF

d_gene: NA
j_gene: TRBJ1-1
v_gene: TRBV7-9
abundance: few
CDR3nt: TGTGCCAGCAGCTTAGCCTACGAAGCTTTCTTT
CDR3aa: CASSLAYEAFF

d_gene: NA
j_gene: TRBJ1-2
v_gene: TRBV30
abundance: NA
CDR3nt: TGTGCCTGGAGTGCGGACAGCGGCCACTATGGCTACACCTTC
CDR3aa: CAWSADSGHYGYTF

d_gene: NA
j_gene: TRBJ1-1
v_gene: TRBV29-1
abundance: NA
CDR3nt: TGCAGCTCATTCATAGGGCAAAACGAAGCTTTCTTT
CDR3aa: CSSFIGQNEAFF

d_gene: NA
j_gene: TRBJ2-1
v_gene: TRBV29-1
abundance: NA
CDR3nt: TGCAGCGTTGACCCCGGGATAAACCAGTTCTTC
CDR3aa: CSVDPGINQFF

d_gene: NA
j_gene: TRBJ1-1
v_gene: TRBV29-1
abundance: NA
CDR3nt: TGCAGCGTTGCGTTGGGAAGGGCGACTGAAGCTTTCTTT
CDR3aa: CSVALGRATEAFF

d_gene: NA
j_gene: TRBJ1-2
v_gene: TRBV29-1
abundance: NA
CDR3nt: TGCACAATAAACAACGACGGGATTTATGGCTACACCTTC
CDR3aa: CTINNDGIYGYTF

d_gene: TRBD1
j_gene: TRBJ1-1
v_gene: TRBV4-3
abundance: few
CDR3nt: TGCGCCAGCAGCCAAAGGGGGCGTGACACTGAAGCTTTCTTT
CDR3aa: CASSQRGRDTEAFF

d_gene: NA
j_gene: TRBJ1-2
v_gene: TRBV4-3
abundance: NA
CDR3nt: TGCGCCAGCAGCCAAGGGGCCATGGCAGGCTACACCTTC
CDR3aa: CASSQGAMAGYTF

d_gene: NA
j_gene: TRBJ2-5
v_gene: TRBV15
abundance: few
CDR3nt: TGTGCCACCCGACGAGGAATCGGAGAGACCCAGTACTTC
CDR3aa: CATRRGIGETQYF

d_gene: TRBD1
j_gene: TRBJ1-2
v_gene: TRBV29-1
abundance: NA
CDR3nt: TGCAGCGTTGAAGATCGGGACAGGGAGAAGAACTATGGCTACACCTTC
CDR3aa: CSVEDRDREKNYGYTF

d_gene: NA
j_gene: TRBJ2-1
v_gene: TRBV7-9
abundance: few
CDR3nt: TGTGCCAGCAGCGCTACCGGGACTCCTACCTACAATGAGCAGTTCTTC
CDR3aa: CASSATGTPTYNEQFF

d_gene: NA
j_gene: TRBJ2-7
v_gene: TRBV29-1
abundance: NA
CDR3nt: TGCAGCGTTGTGGGGGGATACGAGCAGTACTTC
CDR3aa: CSVVGGYEQYF

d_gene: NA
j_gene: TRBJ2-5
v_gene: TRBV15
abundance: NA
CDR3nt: TGTGCCACCAGCAGGGTTCGGGAGACCCAGTACTTC
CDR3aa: CATSRVRETQYF

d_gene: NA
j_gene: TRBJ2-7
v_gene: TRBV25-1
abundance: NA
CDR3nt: TGTGCCAGCAGTGAACCCGGGTCCGCCTACGAGCAGTACTTC
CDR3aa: CASSEPGSAYEQYF

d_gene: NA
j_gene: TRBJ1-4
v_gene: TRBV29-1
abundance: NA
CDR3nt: TGCAGCGCCCGAGGCAGGGCAACTAATGAAAAACTGTTTTTT
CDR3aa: CSARGRATNEKLFF

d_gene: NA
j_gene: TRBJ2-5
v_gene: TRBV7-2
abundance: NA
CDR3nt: TGTGCCAGCACTAACAAGAACGGGGTGGAGACCCAGTACTTC
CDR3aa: CASTNKNGVETQYF

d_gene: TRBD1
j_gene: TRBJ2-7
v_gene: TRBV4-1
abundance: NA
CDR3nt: TGCGCCAGCAGCCAAGTCCCCCACGGACAGGGGGCCTACGAGCAGTACTTC
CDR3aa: CASSQVPHGQGAYEQYF

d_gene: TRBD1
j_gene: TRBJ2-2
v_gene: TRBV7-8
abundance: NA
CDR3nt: TGTGCCAGCAGCGCGGGACAGGGTATGACCGGGGAGCTGTTTTTT
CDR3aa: CASSAGQGMTGELFF

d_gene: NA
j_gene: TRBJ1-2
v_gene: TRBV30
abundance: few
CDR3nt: TGTGCCTGGATCGCAGGCATTTATGGCTACACCTTC
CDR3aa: CAWIAGIYGYTF

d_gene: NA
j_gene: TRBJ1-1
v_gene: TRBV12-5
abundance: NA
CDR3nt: TGTGCTAGTGGTTTGGTAACAGGGAGGCACACTGAAGCTTTCTTT
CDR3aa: CASGLVTGRHTEAFF

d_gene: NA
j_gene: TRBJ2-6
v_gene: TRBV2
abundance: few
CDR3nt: TGTGCCAGCGCAAAAAGCTCTGGGGCCAACGTCCTGACTTTC
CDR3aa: CASAKSSGANVLTF